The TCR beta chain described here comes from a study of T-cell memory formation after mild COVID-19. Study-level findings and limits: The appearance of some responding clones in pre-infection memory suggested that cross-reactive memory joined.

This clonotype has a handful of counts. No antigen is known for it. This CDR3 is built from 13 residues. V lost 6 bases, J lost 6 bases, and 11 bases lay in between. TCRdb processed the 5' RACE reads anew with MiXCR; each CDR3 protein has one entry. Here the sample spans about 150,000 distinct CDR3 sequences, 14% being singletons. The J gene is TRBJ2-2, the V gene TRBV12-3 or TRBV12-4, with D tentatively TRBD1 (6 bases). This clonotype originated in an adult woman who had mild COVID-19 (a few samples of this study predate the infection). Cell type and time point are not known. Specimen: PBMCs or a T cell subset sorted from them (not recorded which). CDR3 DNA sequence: TGTGCCAGCAGCTTACAGGGACCCGGGGAGCTGTTTTTT. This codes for CASSLQGPGELFF.